Each of the 20 T cell receptor beta chains below was sequenced from the same sample in a study of T-cell memory formation after mild COVID-19. TCRdb ran MiXCR on the 5' RACE reads and lists one entry per CDR3 protein. The table has just under 50,000 distinct CDR3 sequences, around 12% seen once. Sequenced input: PBMCs or a T cell subset sorted from them (not recorded which). These receptors all stem from a man between 18 and 35 years old who had mild COVID-19 (a few samples of this study predate the infection). Cell type and time point are not known.

The chain recombines TRBV4-1 with TRBJ2-7, with D possibly being TRBD1 (5 bases). The CDR3 is 13 residues long. Germline CDR1 is MGHRA and CDR2 is YSYEKL. Deletions cut 8 bases from V and 1 base from J, with 12 bases between. CDR3: CASRPDISYEQYV. The CDR3 region has the DNA TGCGCCAGCCGTCCGGACATTTCCTACGAGCAGTACGTC.

The V gene is TRBV5-4, the J gene TRBJ2-1; 8 nucleotides match TRBD2. The V and J ends lost 3 bases and 4 bases, in that order; junction bases with no gene match: 6. Germline loops: CDR1 SGHNT, CDR2 YYREEE (reference sequence). This CDR3 has 15 amino acids. The CDR3, as DNA: TGTGCCAGCAGCTACGGGGGGGCTTTGTACAATGAGCAGTTCTTC. Protein product: CASSYGGALYNEQFF.

The chain links TRBV7-3 to TRBJ1-6, with D perhaps TRBD1 (5 bases). Trimming stripped 1 base from V and 9 bases from J, with 7 bases between. The germline V gene encodes CDR1 SGHTA and CDR2 FQGTGA. The CDR3 loop spans 13 amino acids. CDR3 sequence reads: CASSLSQGSPLHF. CDR3 DNA sequence: TGTGCCAGCAGCTTAAGCCAGGGTTCACCCCTCCACTTT.

The rearrangement uses TRBV7-3 and TRBJ2-1, with TRBD2 matching 8 bases. Unmatched junction bases numbered 12, after V lost 5 bases and J lost 15 bases. The CDR3 is 13 amino acids. Germline assignment: CDR1 SGHTA and CDR2 FQGTGA. The CDR3, as DNA: TGTGCCAGCAGCCAAACCCGCCGGGGGGGGTGGTTCTTC. This encodes CASSQTRRGGWFF.

There are many counts of this clonotype. The chain joins TRBV7-2 to TRBJ2-1; D unresolved. Germline CDR1 and CDR2: SGHTA and FQGNSA. V shed 4 bases and J shed 0 bases, with 4 bases lying between them. The CDR3 runs 13 residues. The CDR3 DNA reads as TGTGCCAGCAGCTCCAACTCCTACAATGAGCAGTTCTTC. It yields the protein CASSSNSYNEQFF.

This clonotype was recorded a few times. The chain carries TRBV3-1 and TRBJ1-2; D might be TRBD1 (5 bases). Germline V gene sequence: CDR1 LGHDT, CDR2 YNNKEL (reference sequence). Trimming stripped 4 bases from V and 8 bases from J, with 23 bases between. CDR3 length equals 16 residues. CDR3 coding DNA: TGTGCCAGCAGCCCAAGCTCCAGGGTTCGACTGCGGGGCTACACCTTC. Protein sequence: CASSPSSRVRLRGYTF.

There are many counts of this clonotype. The V gene is TRBV7-7, the J gene TRBJ2-5; TRBD1 agrees at 10 bases. Germline assignment: CDR1 SSHAT and CDR2 FNYEAQ (reference sequence). There are 18 residues in the CDR3. Trimming took 3 bases from V and 4 from J; bases not matched to a gene: 14. As DNA, the CDR3 is TGTGCCAGCAGCTTGTTCGCCCCCGGGACAGGGGATGGAGAGACCCAGTACTTC. It translates to CASSLFAPGTGDGETQYF.

This clonotype was recorded many times. V is TRBV5-1 and J is TRBJ1-2, with a weak D call TRBD1 (6 bases). The length of the CDR3 is 17 residues. Looked up from germline, CDR1 is SGHRS and CDR2 is YFSETQ. Trimming cost V 2 bases and J 7 bases, with 24 bases left between them. The CDR3: CASSLRGPRSIEGGYTF. For the CDR3, the DNA is TGCGCCAGCAGCTTACGGGGGCCTCGATCGATAGAGGGTGGCTACACCTTC.

The chain combines TRBV5-1 with TRBJ2-3, with D unresolved. Germline CDR1 and CDR2: SGHRS and YFSETQ. The germline V and J ends were trimmed by 1 base and 0 bases, with 6 bases remaining between them. This CDR3 is built from 14 residues. Here the CDR3 reads CASSLQPSTDTQYF. In DNA, the CDR3 is TGCGCCAGCAGCTTGCAACCTAGCACAGATACGCAGTATTTT.

A few counts support this clonotype. The genes are TRBV18 and TRBJ1-4, with TRBD1 identical over 7 bases. The germline V gene encodes CDR1 KGHSH and CDR2 LQKENI. V gave up 1 base and J gave up 5 bases; unmatched junction bases: 7. The CDR3 covers 16 residues. The CDR3 DNA is TGTGCCAGCTCACCACTCCCCGGACAGGCGAATGAAAAACTGTTTTTT. Translating gives CASSPLPGQANEKLFF.

This clonotype occurred a few times. This chain connects TRBV10-3 to TRBJ2-5; 9 bases align to TRBD1. The CDR3 runs to 12 residues. Germline loops: CDR1 ENHRY, CDR2 SYGVKD. Trimming at V came to 10 bases and at J to 4 bases, leaving 4 bases not matched to a gene. The CDR3 reads CATGQGGETQYF. CDR3 bases: TGTGCCACGGGACAGGGAGGAGAGACCCAGTACTTC.

This chain links TRBV18 with TRBJ2-1; a weak D match, TRBD2 (6 bases). V lost 6 bases, J lost 3 bases, and 15 bases lay in between. CDR1 is KGHSH and CDR2 is LQKENI in the germline V gene. The CDR3 contains 15 residues. The CDR3 DNA reads TGTGCCAGCTCCCACGACCGGGACTTCTACAATGAGCAGTTCTTC. The encoded protein is CASSHDRDFYNEQFF.

This clonotype has only a few counts. This chain connects TRBV12-3 or TRBV12-4 to TRBJ1-5; D gene uncertain. This CDR3 comprises 13 residues. Trimming took off 6 bases at V and 6 bases at J, with 12 bases between the two ends. CDR3 nucleotides: TGTGCCAGCAGGCAATCAGTGGTTCAGCCCCAGCATTTT. Translation: CASRQSVVQPQHF.

In this sample, this clonotype turned up many times. The CDR3 sequence is CASSLQSLGGRDTQYF. CDR3 bases: TGCGCCAGCAGCCTTCAATCCTTGGGGGGCCGGGATACGCAGTATTTT. The rearrangement links TRBV4-3 to TRBJ2-3, with D perhaps given as TRBD1 or TRBD2 (6 bases each). Per germline, CDR1 LGHNA and CDR2 YSLEER. Trimming cost V 4 bases and J 6 bases, with 20 bases left between them. The CDR3 covers 16 residues.

Ten or more counts support this clonotype. V and J are TRBV20-1 and TRBJ2-3; D tentatively reads TRBD1 or TRBD2 (5 bases each). V lost 5 bases and J lost 3, with 12 bases in between. CDR3 length: 13 residues. Germline CDR1 DFQATT, CDR2 SNEGSKA (reference sequence). The CDR3 sequence: CSAEEGLTDTQYF. The CDR3 nucleotides read TGCAGTGCTGAAGAGGGGCTTACAGATACGCAGTATTTT.

In this sample, this clonotype turned up a few times. J is TRBJ2-7 and V is TRBV10-3, with TRBD2 identical over 11 bases. The V gene end was trimmed by 6 bases and the J gene end by 6 bases; junction bases not matched to a gene: 7. Per germline, CDR1 ENHRY and CDR2 SYGVKD. CDR3 length: 14 residues. Here the CDR3 DNA reads TGTGCCATCAGCATCGGGACTAGCGGACGCGAGCAGTACTTC. This translates into CAISIGTSGREQYF.

This clonotype was counted only a few times. The gene calls are TRBV6-5 and TRBJ2-3; weak D call: TRBD2 (5 bases). Germline V gene sequence: CDR1 MNHEY, CDR2 SVGAGI. The CDR3 extends over 13 amino acids. V lost 6 bases and J lost 1, with 8 bases in between. Written as DNA, the CDR3 is TGTGCCAGCAGGCCCGGGGGCACAGATACGCAGTATTTT. Encoded protein: CASRPGGTDTQYF.

This rearrangement joins TRBV20-1 to TRBJ2-6, with 9 positions matching TRBD1. CDR3 length: 16 amino acids. The J segment lost 1 base and the V segment lost 4 bases, leaving 5 bases of the junction unmatched. Germline V gene data show CDR1 as DFQATT and CDR2 as SNEGSKA (reference sequence). CDR3 in amino acids: CSATGTGISGANVLTF. The CDR3 bases are TGCAGTGCTACCGGGACAGGGATATCTGGGGCCAACGTCCTGACTTTC.

This clonotype was seen a handful of times. This chain links TRBV7-2 with TRBJ2-7; 9 bases agree with TRBD1. The J segment lost 2 bases and the V segment lost 1 base, leaving 6 bases of the junction unmatched. CDR3 length equals 16 residues. CDR1 and CDR2 (germline): SGHTA, FQGNSA. The CDR3 sequence is CASSLGDREIPYEQYV. The CDR3 DNA sequence: TGTGCCAGCAGCTTAGGGGACAGGGAAATTCCCTACGAGCAGTACGTC.

J is TRBJ2-7 and V is TRBV10-1; no firm D call. V was shortened by 5 bases and J by 1 base, with 9 bases between the two germline ends. The CDR3 contains 13 residues. In germline, CDR1 is WNHNN, CDR2 SYGVQD (reference sequence). The DNA for the CDR3 is TGCGCCAGCAGTCGGACCGGGTCCTACGAGCAGTACTTC. This encodes CASSRTGSYEQYF.